Presented here are 16 T cell receptor beta chains from one specimen sequenced in a study of siplizumab effects on memory and regulatory T cells. The data were produced by immunoSEQ multiplex PCR, yet TCRdb's version contains in-frame clones alone and is incomplete. Among 100,000 or so clones listed, 90% to 95% were seen once. The specimen was Tregs sorted from blood. The receptors here all came from a human donor in good health.

This clone was seen a single time. V is TRBV7-2 and J is TRBJ2-5, with 9 nucleotides matching TRBD2. V gave up 4 bases and J gave up 6 bases; unmatched junction bases: 9. The germline V gene encodes CDR1 SGHTA and CDR2 FQGNSA. The CDR3 is 15 amino acids. As DNA, the CDR3 is TGTGCCAGCAGCTGGGGTGCTAGCGGGAACAAGACCCAGTACTTC. It yields the protein CASSWGASGNKTQYF.

The chain is built from TRBV6-1 and TRBJ1-5, with no clear D. Trimming took 6 bases from V and 4 from J, leaving 16 bases between them. The CDR3 length is 15 residues. CDR1 is MNHNS, CDR2 SASEGT, per germline. CDR3 in amino acids: CASRTVEGGNQPQHF. In DNA, the CDR3 is TGTGCCAGCAGGACGGTTGAGGGTGGGAATCAGCCCCAGCATTTT.

This chain uses TRBV28 with TRBJ1-2, with a possible D match to TRBD1 (6 bases). The CDR3 loop spans 14 amino acids. The V gene's germline CDR1 is MDHEN and CDR2 SYDVKM. V was cut by 7 bases and J by 3 bases, with 15 bases left in between. The CDR3 DNA reads TGTGCCAGCAACCTCTCAACAGGGTACTATGGCTACACCTTC. Translated, it gives CASNLSTGYYGYTF.

Of note for this clone: Its ends do not fully match the called genes, so a read error is possible. V usage is TRBV20-1 and J usage is TRBJ1-4; 7 bases line up with TRBD1. Germline assignment: CDR1 DFQATT and CDR2 SNEGSKA (reference sequence). The CDR3 length is 11 residues. CDR3 nucleotide sequence: TGCAGTGCGAGAGGGGGCGAAAAACTGTTTTTT. Residues: CSARGGEKLFF.

The chain is built from TRBV27 and TRBJ2-2; maybe TRBD2 (6 bases). The CDR3 consists of 15 residues. V lost 10 bases, J lost 1 base, and 16 bases lay in between. Per germline, CDR1 MNHEY and CDR2 SMNVEV (reference sequence). The CDR3 sequence: CATRIADLNTGELFF. CDR3 DNA: TGTGCCACTCGCATAGCGGACTTGAACACCGGGGAGCTGTTTTTT.

The chain carries TRBV5-5 and TRBJ1-2; D ambiguous. The V end was cut by 3 bases, the J end by 8 bases, with 11 bases between. The CDR3 contains 12 residues. Germline V gene data show CDR1 as SGHKS and CDR2 as YYEKEE (reference sequence). The CDR3 spells CASSWSLGGYTF. The DNA for the CDR3 is TGTGCCAGCAGCTGGTCGTTGGGCGGCTACACCTTC.

V usage is TRBV7-8 and J usage is TRBJ2-3; TRBD1 matches 7 bases. V gave up 1 base and J gave up 1 base; unmatched junction bases: 14. Germline lookup yields CDR1 SGHVS and CDR2 FQNEAQ. This CDR3 is 19 amino acids long. The CDR3 region is CASSLVQSTPGGRTDTQYF. The CDR3 coding sequence is TGTGCCAGCAGCTTAGTCCAGAGTACTCCAGGGGGTCGCACAGATACGCAGTATTTT.

The chain couples TRBV7-3 to TRBJ2-1; 14 nucleotides match TRBD2. Germline lookup yields CDR1 SGHTA and CDR2 FQGTGA. This CDR3 region has 16 residues. V lost 1 base and J lost 8; bases outside the gene matches: 4. This CDR3 is CASSLMGTSGSDEQFF. Here the CDR3 DNA reads TGTGCCAGCAGCTTAATGGGGACTAGCGGGAGCGATGAGCAGTTCTTC.

The chain has TRBV10-2 and TRBJ2-7; 10 bases line up with TRBD1. The CDR3 runs 15 residues. With V trimmed by 7 bases and J by 4 bases, 10 bases remained unmatched. Germline V gene data show CDR1 as WSHSY and CDR2 as SAAADI. CDR3 loop: CASTEPGQGTYEQYF. For the CDR3, the DNA is TGCGCCAGCACCGAGCCGGGACAGGGGACATACGAGCAGTACTTC.

The chain joins TRBV19 to TRBJ2-7; D is possibly TRBD1 (6 bases). This CDR3 region has 14 residues. In germline, CDR1 is LNHDA, CDR2 SQIVND (reference sequence). Between the trimmed V and J ends, which lost 4 bases and 3 bases, there was a span of 13 bases. The CDR3 bases are TGTGCCAGTAGTAGGGGGCGAAGTGTCTACGAGCAGTACTTC. Its translation: CASSRGRSVYEQYF.

V gene TRBV7-2 combines with J gene TRBJ2-7, with D hard to call. Between the trimmed V and J ends, which lost 4 bases and 1 base, there was a span of 14 bases. The CDR3 is 15 residues long. CDR1 and CDR2 from the germline V gene are SGHTA and FQGNSA. CDR3 nucleotides: TGTGCCAGCAGCTCGCTAAGTACAGCTTCCTACGAGCAGTACTTC. It encodes CASSSLSTASYEQYF.

The count of this clone is one. The gene calls are TRBV18 and TRBJ2-6; D possibly corresponds to TRBD1 (5 bases). CDR3 length: 16 amino acids. The V end was cut by 4 bases, the J end by 2 bases, with 12 bases between. Germline CDR1 KGHSH, CDR2 LQKENI. The CDR3 is CASSLPQGTGANVLTF. In DNA, the CDR3 is TGTGCCAGCTCACTTCCCCAGGGTACTGGGGCCAACGTCCTGACTTTC.

The rearrangement links TRBV5-1 to TRBJ1-1, with 7 bases identical to TRBD1. CDR3 length: 14 amino acids. Germline trimming cut 2 bases from V and 5 bases from J; bases unmatched to any gene: 6. Germline CDR1 SGHRS, CDR2 YFSETQ. The CDR3 region is CASSFDRARTEAFF. Written as DNA, the CDR3 is TGCGCCAGCAGCTTCGACAGGGCGAGGACTGAAGCTTTCTTT.

This chain joins TRBV5-1 and TRBJ2-7, with unresolved D. Trimming removed 1 base from V and 3 bases from J, with 23 bases in between. The CDR3 has 18 residues. The germline V gene encodes CDR1 SGHRS and CDR2 YFSETQ. The CDR3 DNA sequence: TGCGCCAGCAGCTTGTGGGCCACCGGAGTGGCTAGTATCTACGAGCAGTACTTC. Translated, it gives CASSLWATGVASIYEQYF. Complete variable domain (other parts from reference TRBV5-1 and TRBJ2-7): KAGVTQTPRYLIKTRGQQVTLSCSPISGHRSVSWYQQTPGQGLQFLFEYFSETQRNKGNFPGRFSGRQFSNSRSEMNVSTLELGDSALYLCASSLWATGVASIYEQYFGPGTRLTVT.

This chain connects TRBV18 to TRBJ1-1; TRBD1 matches 10 bases. V was pared by 4 bases and J by 6 bases, with 2 bases of the junction left unmatched. Germline CDR1 is KGHSH and CDR2 is LQKENI. The CDR3 sequence is 13 residues long. CDR3 bases: TGTGCCAGCTCACGACAGGGGGCTTCTGAAGCTTTCTTT. It codes for CASSRQGASEAFF.

This clone was seen a single time. The J gene is TRBJ1-2, the V gene TRBV18; D may be TRBD1 (5 bases). Trimming cost V 2 bases and J 5 bases, with 9 bases left between them. This CDR3 spans 13 amino acids. Germline CDR1 reads KGHSH; CDR2 reads LQKENI. The DNA for the CDR3 is TGTGCCAGCTCACCAAGACAGAGGTATGGCTACACCTTC. It encodes CASSPRQRYGYTF. Looking up the rest from reference TRBV18 and TRBJ1-2 gives the full variable domain: NAGVMQNPRHLVRRRGQEARLRCSPMKGHSHVYWYRQLPEEGLKFMVYLQKENIIDESGMPKERFSAEFPKEGPSILRIQQVVRGDSAAYFCASSPRQRYGYTFGSGTRLTVV.